This paragraph covers one T cell receptor (beta chain) sequence. The data were taken from a study of blood T cell repertoires in COVID-19. This CDR3 has 11 residues. Trimming left V 4 bases short and J 5 bases short, with 5 bases between. Assay used: immunoSEQ multiplex PCR; TCRdb lists only in-frame clones, some missing. The data contain fewer than 250,000 clones, approximately 85% of them singletons. This sequence joins TRBV12-3 or TRBV12-4 and TRBJ2-5; D gene unclear. Sequencing input: peripheral blood. The TCR originated in a man aged 45-65 years with acute or convalescent COVID-19. CDR3 amino acids: CASSYLETQYF. The CDR3 DNA is TGTGCCAGCAGTTACTTGGAGACCCAGTACTTC.